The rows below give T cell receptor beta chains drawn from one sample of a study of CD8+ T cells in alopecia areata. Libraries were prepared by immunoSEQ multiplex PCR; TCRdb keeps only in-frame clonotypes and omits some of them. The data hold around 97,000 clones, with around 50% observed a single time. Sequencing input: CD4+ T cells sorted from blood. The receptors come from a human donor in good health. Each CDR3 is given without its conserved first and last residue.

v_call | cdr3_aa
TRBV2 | ASSVSGLRRTGELF
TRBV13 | ASSTSRGGRQF
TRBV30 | AWMRRGSNEQF
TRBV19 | ATQDVLYEQY
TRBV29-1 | SVQTALNTEAF
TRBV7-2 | ASSRIGRGSTDTQY
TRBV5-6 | ASSLGVSNQPQH
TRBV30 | AWGTGNAGELF
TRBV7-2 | ASSLVQGSYEQY
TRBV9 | ASSVGGHTGGTDTQY
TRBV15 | ATSRDVGYTEAF
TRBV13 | ASSRSPHEQY
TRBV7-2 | ASSPKGPETQY
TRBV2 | ASSVSGGDTEAF
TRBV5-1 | ASSVGTGDHKNIQY
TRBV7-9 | ATNRGTEAF
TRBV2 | ASSEGTSLQETQY
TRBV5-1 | ASSWDSGTDTQY
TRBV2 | ASRALAGATDTQY
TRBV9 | ASSVGSWRETQY
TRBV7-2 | ASSPMQRGLLQETQY
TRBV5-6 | ASSLGPWPRRDGYT
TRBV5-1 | ASSSDRGNYGYT
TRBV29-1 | SVDAREGGALYYGYT
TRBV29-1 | SATGADSYEQY
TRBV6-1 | ASSERLGWGTGLNIQY
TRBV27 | ASSLGLRGGGYNEQF
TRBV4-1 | ASSGILAGVNTGELF
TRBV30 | AWKIRGGNNSPLH